The clone carrying this T cell receptor beta chain was recorded once. What it recognizes is unknown. CDR3 size: 15 residues. Germline V gene lookup returns CDR1 SGDLS and CDR2 YYNGEE. Between the trimmed V and J ends, which lost 4 bases and 0 bases, there was a span of 14 bases. The sample originates from a study of cytomegalovirus exposure and HLA in healthy donors. General study points: Exclusion as indistinguishable affected some V segments, including TRBV6-2 and TRBV6-3.

PCR amplification relied on 60 Vbeta primers (plus 13 Jbeta primers). The data were produced by immunoSEQ multiplex PCR, yet TCRdb's version contains in-frame clones alone and is incomplete. The sample includes roughly 48,000 clones, 65% to 85% of them seen just once. The sample taken for sequencing was PBMCs. The source of this sequence is a man aged 18 to 30 in good health and CMV-seronegative. V gene TRBV9 combines with J gene TRBJ2-7; tentatively, D is TRBD1 (7 bases). CDR3 sequence: CASSSGGIGSYEQYF. CDR3 in DNA: TGTGCCAGCAGCTCAGGGGGGATAGGCTCCTACGAGCAGTACTTC.